A single sample is the source of the 26 T cell receptor beta chains below, sequenced in a study of blood T cells in healthy people across ages. Then a second PCR, running roughly 6 to 12 cycles, was carried out with a sample-barcoded 5' primer and a J-beta primer mix. TCRdb reprocessed the 5' RACE reads with MiXCR, giving one entry per CDR3 protein. The sample consists of around 650,000 distinct CDR3 sequences, 40% to 45% of them appearing once. The material sequenced was blood. These receptors were taken from a man of 80 years or more in good health.

Turning to this clonotype: A read error may be the cause here, since a much bigger clone is one base away. This CDR3 is CAGSAIGNEQFF. The DNA of the CDR3 is TGTGCCGGGAGTGCAATCGGCAATGAGCAGTTCTTC. V usage is TRBV30 and J usage is TRBJ2-1, with a tentative D call TRBD2 (5 bases). The CDR3 consists of 12 residues. The germline V gene encodes CDR1 GTSNPN and CDR2 SVGIG (reference sequence).

In regard to this clonotype: Germline and junction disagree at one end, which may indicate a read error. This chain links TRBV7-9 with TRBJ2-7; 7 nucleotides match TRBD1. CDR3 length: 15 amino acids. CDR1 and CDR2 (germline): SEHNR, FQNEAQ (reference sequence). The CDR3 region is CVSSIRQGSLYEQYF. The CDR3 DNA follows: TGTGTCAGCAGCATTCGACAGGGTTCCCTCTACGAGCAGTACTTC.

This clonotype was seen a few times. The gene calls are TRBV6-4 and TRBJ2-1; TRBD2 aligns across 9 bases. From germline, CDR1 is MRHNA and CDR2 SNTAGT. CDR3 length: 16 residues. V dropped 3 bases and J dropped 4; count of bases not matched to a gene: 7. CDR3 DNA sequence: TGTGCCAGCAGTGAATCCAGTACTAGCGGGTACAATGAGCAGTTCTTC. This gives the protein CASSESSTSGYNEQFF.

The gene calls are TRBV29-1 and TRBJ1-3; 7 bases agree with TRBD1. The J segment lost 0 bases and the V segment lost 6 bases, leaving 2 bases of the junction unmatched. This CDR3 spans 13 amino acids. The germline CDR1 and CDR2 sequences are SQVTM and ANQGSEA. CDR3: CSVRTGSGNTIYF. CDR3 nucleotide sequence: TGCAGCGTGCGGACAGGCTCTGGAAACACCATATATTTT.

Regarding this clonotype: The junction shows a germline mismatch at one end, possibly a read error. The chain uses TRBV12-3 or TRBV12-4 and TRBJ2-2; possibly TRBD1 for D (6 bases). This CDR3 has 13 amino acids. The CDR3 DNA reads as TGTGCCAGCAGTCTACGGAGACAGGATGAGCAGTTTTTT. Encoded protein: CASSLRRQDEQFF.

The genes are TRBV11-2 and TRBJ2-5; possibly TRBD1 for D (7 bases). This CDR3 is 15 amino acids long. Looked up from germline, CDR1 is SGHAT and CDR2 is FQNNGV. V shed 5 bases and J shed 5 bases, with 18 bases lying between them. In DNA form, the CDR3 reads TGTGCCAGCAGCAGGGTGGAGGGGGCGAAGGAGACCCAGTACTTC. This sequence encodes CASSRVEGAKETQYF.

This chain uses TRBV7-2 with TRBJ2-2; 8 bases agree with TRBD1. Trimming removed 4 bases from V and 7 bases from J; junction bases left unmatched: 8. The CDR3 extends over 15 amino acids. Germline values: CDR1 SGHTA, CDR2 FQGNSA. The CDR3 protein is CASSSSTGGGGELFF. The DNA of the CDR3 is TGTGCCAGCAGCTCGTCAACAGGGGGAGGCGGGGAGCTGTTTTTT.

Regarding this clonotype: A read error may explain this, as a much larger clone is one base away. This chain's CDR3 is CSARDRPKRVLQETQYF. For the CDR3, the DNA is TGCAGTGCTAGAGATCGCCCCAAGCGAGTCCTACAAGAGACCCAGTACTTC. This chain joins TRBV20-1 and TRBJ2-5; D remains unclear. The germline V gene has CDR1 DFQATT and CDR2 SNEGSKA (reference sequence). CDR3 length: 17 amino acids. Trimming removed 0 bases from V and 2 bases from J, with 19 bases in between.

This chain connects TRBV20-1 to TRBJ1-5; 7 bases match TRBD1. CDR3 length: 15 residues. Germline loops: CDR1 DFQATT, CDR2 SNEGSKA (reference sequence). The V and J ends lost 3 bases and 0 bases, in that order; junction bases with no gene match: 5. CDR3 nucleotide sequence: TGCAGTGCTAGTGGACAGGCATATAGCAATCAGCCCCAGCATTTT. This codes for CSASGQAYSNQPQHF.

This clonotype was seen more than once but under ten times. The genes are TRBV28 and TRBJ1-2; TRBD1 agrees at 8 bases. The V gene's germline CDR1 is MDHEN and CDR2 SYDVKM. The CDR3 is 16 amino acids. V lost 5 bases and J lost 0; bases outside the gene matches: 8. CDR3 amino acids: CASSPQDRVANYGYTF. In DNA form, the CDR3 reads TGTGCCAGCAGTCCTCAGGACAGGGTGGCTAACTATGGCTACACCTTC.

CDR3 nucleotides: TGTGCCAGCAGCTTAGGAGGCAGACATAATTCACCCCTCCACTTT. This encodes CASSLGGRHNSPLHF. This chain links TRBV7-2 with TRBJ1-6; no firm D call. Per germline, CDR1 SGHTA and CDR2 FQGNSA. CDR3 size: 15 residues. Trimming took 1 base from V and 5 from J, leaving 9 bases between them.

The chain uses TRBV4-2 and TRBJ1-6; unclear D gene. The CDR3 runs to 13 residues. Germline CDR1 reads LGHNA; CDR2 reads YNFKEQ. With 0 bases removed from V and 6 bases from J, the gap between germline ends came to 3 bases. The CDR3 sequence: CASSQEFNSPLHF. Written as DNA, the CDR3 is TGTGCCAGCAGCCAAGAATTTAATTCACCCCTCCACTTT.

The J gene is TRBJ1-1, the V gene TRBV20-1; no reliable D call. The CDR3 contains 15 residues. V was pared by 2 bases and J by 5 bases, with 18 bases between. Looked up from germline, CDR1 is DFQATT and CDR2 is SNEGSKA (reference sequence). This CDR3 reads CSARTMIGGGTEAFF. DNA of the CDR3: TGCAGTGCTAGAACCATGATTGGAGGTGGGACTGAAGCTTTCTTT.

On this clonotype itself: Compared with germline, one end of the junction differs, possibly owing to a read error. This chain connects TRBV10-3 to TRBJ2-5; TRBD1 aligns across 9 bases. The germline V gene has CDR1 ENHRY and CDR2 SYGVKD. The CDR3 is 15 amino acids. CDR3 protein: CTISEGQGSQETQYF. The DNA of the CDR3 is TGTACCATCAGTGAGGGACAGGGCAGTCAAGAGACCCAGTACTTC.

J is TRBJ2-1 and V is TRBV20-1, with 10 nucleotides matching TRBD2. V trimming: 5 bases; J trimming: 6 bases; junction bases outside the gene matches: 13. Germline CDR1 is DFQATT and CDR2 is SNEGSKA (reference sequence). CDR3 length: 16 amino acids. The CDR3 is CSAPPRLAGVGNEQFF. In DNA, the CDR3 is TGCAGTGCTCCCCCCAGGCTAGCGGGAGTCGGCAATGAGCAGTTCTTC.

J is TRBJ2-5 and V is TRBV7-6; D might be TRBD2 (6 bases). The germline gives CDR1 SGHVS, CDR2 FNYEAQ. V was trimmed by 5 bases and J by 11 bases, leaving 15 bases between them. CDR3 length equals 12 residues. The CDR3: CASSAGSYKQYF. CDR3 nucleotide sequence: TGTGCCAGCAGCGCCGGGAGCTACAAGCAGTACTTC.

This clonotype was detected ten times or more. This chain connects TRBV29-1 to TRBJ1-6, with 7 bases matching TRBD1. V was pared by 6 bases and J by 7 bases, with 6 bases of the junction left unmatched. The CDR3 contains 13 residues. Germline assignment: CDR1 SQVTM and CDR2 ANQGSEA. The CDR3 sequence: CSVGDSRNSPLHF. Here the CDR3 DNA reads TGCAGCGTGGGGGACAGCCGGAATTCACCCCTCCACTTT.

The genes are TRBV7-9 and TRBJ1-1, with a possible D match to TRBD1 (5 bases). Trimming left V 6 bases short and J 0 bases short, with 11 bases between. Germline V gives CDR1 SEHNR, CDR2 FQNEAQ (reference sequence). This CDR3 spans 14 amino acids. CDR3 region: CASSPTVLNTEAFF. As DNA, the CDR3 is TGTGCCAGCAGTCCGACAGTGTTGAACACTGAAGCTTTCTTT.

The V and J genes are TRBV7-9 and TRBJ2-5; no clear D. Germline V gives CDR1 SEHNR, CDR2 FQNEAQ (reference sequence). The CDR3 loop spans 14 amino acids. Trimming took 5 bases from V and 1 from J, leaving 11 bases between them. This chain's CDR3 is CASSPNPVQETQYF. CDR3 DNA sequence: TGTGCCAGCAGCCCCAACCCGGTCCAAGAGACCCAGTACTTC.

The chain couples TRBV29-1 to TRBJ1-2; perhaps TRBD1 as D (6 bases). The length of the CDR3 is 13 residues. The germline V gene encodes CDR1 SQVTM and CDR2 ANQGSEA. V gave up 2 bases and J gave up 4 bases, with 11 bases separating them. The DNA of the CDR3 is TGCAGCGTTGAACCACAGGGACCCTATGGCTACACCTTC. Its protein is CSVEPQGPYGYTF.

The rearrangement links TRBV4-1 to TRBJ1-6, with TRBD1 matching over 8 bases. The CDR3 is 18 residues long. V was clipped by 2 bases and J by 4 bases; unmatched bases: 10. Germline CDR1 and CDR2: MGHRA and YSYEKL. The CDR3 DNA reads as TGCGCCAGCAGCCAACCCAGTGACAGGGGCCGGTATAATTCACCCCTCCACTTT. As protein: CASSQPSDRGRYNSPLHF.

This clonotype has ten or more counts. The rearrangement uses TRBV7-2 and TRBJ2-7, with D hard to call. The CDR3 has 12 residues. V was shortened by 2 bases and J by 6 bases, with 8 bases between the two germline ends. Germline V gives CDR1 SGHTA, CDR2 FQGNSA. This chain's CDR3 is CASSLSSREQYF. The CDR3 DNA sequence: TGTGCCAGCAGCTTATCTTCCCGCGAGCAGTACTTC. The full variable domain, rest sourced from reference TRBV7-2 and TRBJ2-7, is GAGVSQSPSNKVTEKGKDVELRCDPISGHTALYWYRQSLGQGLEFLIYFQGNSAPDKSGLPSDRFSAERTGGSVSTLTIQRTQQEDSAVYLCASSLSSREQYFGPGTRLTVT.

The V call is TRBV21-1, the J call TRBJ1-2; TRBD1, the table's D call, lacks a check against the DNA. TRBV21-1 is listed as a pseudogene. CDR3 size: 17 residues. CDR3 nucleotides: TGTGCCAGCAGCAAAGGAGGGAGGACAGCGCTGGGCTATGACTACACCTTC. Its translation is CASSKGGRTALGYDYTF.

This clonotype appeared a few times. The CDR3 nucleotides read TGTGCCAGCAGTTACGGAACGACAGGGGGAGGCGAAAAACTGTTTTTT. The encoded protein is CASSYGTTGGGEKLFF. This chain joins TRBV6-5 and TRBJ1-4, with TRBD1 matching over 9 bases. V shed 2 bases, J shed 8 bases, and the junction held 9 bases outside the gene matches. The length of the CDR3 is 16 residues. The V gene's germline CDR1 is MNHEY and CDR2 SVGAGI.

This clonotype was counted at least ten times. The chain carries TRBV27 and TRBJ2-7, with D tentatively TRBD1 (5 bases). V lost 3 bases, J lost 7 bases, and 19 bases lay in between. Germline V gene data show CDR1 as MNHEY and CDR2 as SMNVEV (reference sequence). The CDR3 is made up of 15 amino acids. CDR3 sequence reads: CASSFRAGNYNEQYF. The CDR3 nucleotides are TGTGCCAGCAGTTTTAGGGCAGGGAACTACAATGAGCAGTACTTC.

This clonotype showed up many times. The chain links TRBV29-1 to TRBJ2-5, with D unclear. The germline V gene has CDR1 SQVTM and CDR2 ANQGSEA. This CDR3 comprises 12 residues. Deletions cut 3 bases from V and 7 bases from J, with 12 bases between. The CDR3 is CSVDLLVGTQYF. As DNA, the CDR3 is TGCAGCGTTGATCTCCTTGTGGGGACCCAGTACTTC.